These 5 T cell receptor beta chains came from one sample sequenced in a study of T cell responses to AZD1222 COVID-19 vaccine. The protocol was immunoSEQ multiplex PCR, while the TCRdb copy is restricted to in-frame clones and leaves out a portion. The sample has about 160,000 clones, over 80% seen once; the top ten hold 1.9%. Sample: peripheral blood, taken on day 0 of AZD1222 vaccination. The origin of the receptors is an adult in good health.

This clone was seen only once. This chain connects TRBV28 to TRBJ1-1; 7 bases align to TRBD1. V shed 2 bases and J 6 bases; nucleotides not matched to a gene: 9. The CDR3 runs 15 residues. Germline V lookup: CDR1 MDHEN, CDR2 SYDVKM. CDR3 DNA sequence: TGTGCCAGCAGTTTAGGGGACCACAGGGGTTCTGAAGCTTTCTTT. It translates to CASSLGDHRGSEAFF.

The chain has TRBV2 and TRBJ2-7; TRBD2 agrees at 7 bases. Trimming took 8 bases from V and 5 from J; bases not matched to a gene: 0. This CDR3 contains 10 residues. Germline CDR1 and CDR2: SNHLY and FYNNEI. For the CDR3, the DNA is TGTGCCAGCCGGGGGGACGAGCAGTACTTC. Its protein is CASRGDEQYF. The full variable domain, in which reference TRBV2 and TRBJ2-7 provide the parts outside the CDR3, is EPEVTQTPSHQVTQMGQEVILRCVPISNHLYFYWYRQILGQKVEFLVSFYNNEISEKSEIFDDQFSVERPDGSNFTLKIRSTKLEDSAMYFCASRGDEQYFGPGTRLTVT.

The chain links TRBV24-1 to TRBJ1-4, with TRBD1 as a possible D gene (5 bases). Per germline, CDR1 KGHDR and CDR2 SFDVKD. The V end lost 3 bases, the J end lost 0 bases, and 13 bases lay between the germline ends. The CDR3 extends over 17 amino acids. This CDR3 reads CATSDTRGTATNEKLFF. In nucleotides, the CDR3 is TGTGCCACCAGTGATACAAGGGGAACCGCAACTAATGAAAAACTGTTTTTT.

The chain couples TRBV6-5 to TRBJ2-3, with 11 bases matching TRBD2. The germline CDR1 and CDR2 sequences are MNHEY and SVGAGI. CDR3 length: 15 residues. With V trimmed by 6 bases and J by 1 base, 3 bases remained unmatched. The CDR3 DNA follows: TGTGCCAGCAGACCGGGACTAGCGGGCACAGATACGCAGTATTTT. This gives the protein CASRPGLAGTDTQYF.

This clone came up once. The chain carries TRBV6-5 and TRBJ2-1, with unresolved D. This CDR3 has 13 residues. Trimming cost V 2 bases and J 6 bases, with 8 bases left between them. Germline V lookup: CDR1 MNHEY, CDR2 SVGAGI. CDR3 amino acids: CASSYGPSNEQFF. The CDR3 DNA reads as TGTGCCAGCAGTTACGGACCATCCAATGAGCAGTTCTTC.